This entry features one T cell receptor beta chain sequence. The antigen is undetermined. At one end, the junction sequence differs from germline, possibly due to a read error. This CDR3 spans 15 amino acids. Germline values: CDR1 LGHNA, CDR2 YSLEER. These data come from a study of tumor-infiltrating lymphocytes in primary liver carcinoma. The input was 500 ng total RNA; TCR beta cDNA was made from it with a constant-region primer. It was through three nested multiplex PCR rounds of slightly modified ARM-PCR that TCR beta libraries arose. Researchers ran the first two PCR rounds for about 11 cycles each with TRBV1-TRBV30 forward primers and a C-beta reverse primer. TCRdb reanalysed the multiplex PCR reads using MiXCR and keeps one entry per CDR3 protein. The repertoire consists of 75,000 to 80,000 distinct CDR3 sequences, with approximately 69% occurring once and the leading ten covering roughly 28%.

Co-extraction of RNA and DNA was performed on about 20-33 mg of unsorted bulk tissue. Every patient in the cohort had a primary liver carcinoma. That carcinoma was treated by surgical resection. The patients, who had chronic HBV infection, were treatment-naive (untreated). Findings and limits, study-wide: Tumor-adjacent and tumor-blood pairs shared less of their repertoires than tumor region pairs shared. Tumor tissue displayed a significantly greater top-250-clone fraction than blood (p = 0.039).

The V gene is TRBV4-3, the J gene TRBJ1-2, with D possibly being TRBD1 (6 bases). The sequenced sample consisted of tumor-adjacent normal liver tissue. This TCR derives from a man aged 35-49 years with primary liver carcinoma and hepatitis B virus infection. DNA of the CDR3: TGCGCCAGCGGCCAAGATACGCGGGGGCCTCATGGCTACACCTTC. Translation: CASGQDTRGPHGYTF.